A single sample is the source of the 5 T cell receptor beta chains below, sequenced in a study of identical twins' blood T cells. TCRdb re-called the 5' RACE reads with MiXCR, one entry per CDR3 protein. The sample holds 350,000 to 450,000 distinct CDR3 sequences, more than 25% seen once. Sequencing was performed on PBMCs. These receptors were taken from a woman aged 18-49 years in good health.

This clonotype was seen at least ten times. The V call is TRBV6-5, the J call TRBJ1-1, with 10 positions matching TRBD1. CDR3 size: 15 residues. Germline values: CDR1 MNHEY, CDR2 SVGAGI. Trimming took 4 bases from V and 1 from J; bases not matched to a gene: 3. The CDR3 DNA is TGTGCCAGCAGTTCGTGGACAGGGGGGAACACTGAAGCTTTCTTT. As protein: CASSSWTGGNTEAFF.

The V and J genes are TRBV6-5 and TRBJ2-1; tentatively, D is TRBD2 (5 bases). Trimming left V 0 bases short and J 9 bases short, with 12 bases between. This CDR3 spans 14 amino acids. Germline values: CDR1 MNHEY, CDR2 SVGAGI. The chain's CDR3 is CASSYSPTSVEQFF. CDR3 DNA: TGTGCCAGCAGTTACTCTCCCACTAGTGTTGAGCAGTTCTTC.

V and J are TRBV7-9 and TRBJ1-4; the D is unclear. This CDR3 has 13 amino acids. V lost 5 bases, J lost 5 bases, and 9 bases lay in between. Per the germline V gene, CDR1 is SEHNR and CDR2 is FQNEAQ (reference sequence). The CDR3 spells CASSPTPNEKLFF. The CDR3 coding sequence is TGTGCCAGCAGCCCGACCCCGAATGAAAAACTGTTTTTT.

The sample holds one count of this clonotype. The genes are TRBV7-6 and TRBJ1-1; D remains ambiguous. V lost 5 bases to trimming and J lost 7 bases, with 11 bases between them. The germline V gene has CDR1 SGHVS and CDR2 FNYEAQ. The CDR3 is made up of 12 amino acids. The CDR3 protein is CASSQPAYEAFF. DNA for the CDR3: TGTGCCAGCAGCCAGCCGGCTTATGAAGCTTTCTTT.

The CDR3 is CASSPGLSAQGTQYF. The DNA of the CDR3 is TGTGCCAGCAGTCCGGGACTTTCCGCACAGGGTACGCAGTATTTT. This sequence joins TRBV12-3 or TRBV12-4 and TRBJ2-3, with D perhaps matching TRBD1 or TRBD2 (6 bases each). The length of the CDR3 is 15 residues. Trimming pared 5 bases from V and 8 bases from J, leaving 20 bases between.